One sample yielded the 13 T cell receptor beta chains listed below, sequenced in a study of tumor-infiltrating lymphocytes in primary liver carcinoma. Germline DNA was also extracted, and blood RNA derived from unsorted whole blood. Constant-region priming of around 490 ng total RNA yielded TCR beta cDNA. ARM-PCR was slightly modified, and three nested multiplex PCR rounds with it gave rise to the TCR beta libraries. Both of the initial two PCR rounds ran for 10 cycles and employed TRBV1-TRBV30 forward primers alongside a C-beta reverse primer. TCRdb reprocessed the multiplex PCR reads via MiXCR and lists one record per CDR3 protein. The table records almost 200,000 distinct CDR3 sequences, less than 65% of them present only once. The sequencing input was peripheral blood. The origin of the receptors is a woman aged 60-75 years with primary liver carcinoma and hepatitis B virus infection.

V is TRBV7-9 and J is TRBJ1-1; 10 bases line up with TRBD1. Germline CDR1 and CDR2: SEHNR and FQNEAQ (reference sequence). V lost 4 bases and J lost 4; bases outside the gene matches: 15. The CDR3 runs 18 residues. For the CDR3, the DNA is TGTGCCAGCAGCTCCCCGTACAGGGACAGGGGTACCAGCACTGAAGCTTTCTTT. Protein product: CASSSPYRDRGTSTEAFF.

This clonotype was seen more than once but under ten times. This chain joins TRBV5-4 and TRBJ2-3; 8 positions match TRBD2. The CDR3 is 15 residues long. Germline CDR1 and CDR2: SGHNT and YYREEE (reference sequence). With V trimmed by 0 bases and J by 4 bases, 4 bases remained unmatched. CDR3 bases: TGTGCCAGCAGCTTGGGACTAGCGATTTCAGATACGCAGTATTTT. Translated, it gives CASSLGLAISDTQYF.

This clonotype is a singleton in its sample. The germline gene is not matched at one end of the junction; a read error may be the cause. The chain carries TRBV5-8 and TRBJ2-7, with 9 bases matching TRBD1. The CDR3 contains 14 residues. CDR1 and CDR2 (germline): SGHTS, YDEGEE. In DNA, the CDR3 is TGTGCCAACAGCCAACAGGGGGCAAAGAACGAGCAGTACTTC. It codes for CANSQQGAKNEQYF.

A remark on this clonotype: It is likely a read error, because the conserved phenylalanine at the end of the CDR3 is missing. This chain joins TRBV11-2 and TRBJ2-2; 12 nucleotides match TRBD2. Germline V lookup: CDR1 SGHAT, CDR2 FQNNGV. CDR3 size: 21 residues. CDR3 in amino acids: CASSLVSRGLAGLSNTGELFS. The CDR3 DNA sequence: TGTGCCAGTAGCTTAGTTTCCAGGGGACTAGCGGGTTTATCGAACACCGGGGAGCTGTTTTCT.

A remark on this clonotype: One junction end disagrees with the germline gene, perhaps due to a read error. This chain uses TRBV11-2 with TRBJ2-3; either TRBD1 or TRBD2 may fit D (5 bases each). CDR3 length equals 13 residues. In germline, CDR1 is SGHAT, CDR2 FQNNGV. As DNA, the CDR3 is TGTGCTTGGGTGGGCAGATTGGGGGATACGCGGTATTTT. As protein: CAWVGRLGDTRYF.

In this sample, this clonotype turned up many times. Relative to the germline gene, one junction end is altered; a read error may explain this. The chain recombines TRBV11-1 with TRBJ2-3, with TRBD2 matching over 10 bases. The CDR3 length is 14 residues. Looked up from germline, CDR1 is SGHAT and CDR2 is FQDESV (reference sequence). Here the CDR3 DNA reads TGTGCCAGCAGCCTAGCGGGGGGCACAGATACGCAGTATTTT. It translates to CASSLAGGTDTQYF.

Points on this clonotype: At one end the junction does not follow the germline gene, possibly because of a read error. The genes are TRBV11-1 and TRBJ2-1, with D unclear. Per germline, CDR1 SGHAT and CDR2 FQDESV (reference sequence). The CDR3 length is 15 residues. The CDR3 DNA sequence: TGTGCCAACAGCTTCCAGGTACCGCTGGACAATGAGCAGTTCTTC. It is translated as CANSFQVPLDNEQFF.

This clonotype has just a few counts. This chain uses TRBV10-3 with TRBJ1-1, with D possibly TRBD1 on 5 matching bases. Germline lookup yields CDR1 ENHRY and CDR2 SYGVKD. V lost 10 bases, J lost 4 bases, and 16 bases lay in between. There are 13 residues in the CDR3. As DNA, the CDR3 is TGTGCCACCAAGCCGGGGGGGGTCACTGAAGCTTTCTTT. This encodes CATKPGGVTEAFF.

This clonotype has only a few counts. The chain is built from TRBV28 and TRBJ2-1; D may be TRBD1 (5 bases). Germline V gene sequence: CDR1 MDHEN, CDR2 SYDVKM. V lost 2 bases and J 6 bases, leaving 8 bases between the germline ends. This CDR3 is built from 13 residues. The CDR3 is CASSLRQGNEQFF. Here the CDR3 DNA reads TGTGCCAGCAGTTTAAGGCAGGGCAATGAGCAGTTCTTC.

This clonotype has at least ten counts. A much larger clonotype is one base distant, so this may be a read error. The J gene is TRBJ2-1, the V gene TRBV11-2; 7 bases fit TRBD1. J was trimmed by 8 bases and V by 4 bases; bases with no gene match: 11. This CDR3 is built from 15 residues. Germline V CDR1 and CDR2: SGHAT, FQNNGV. CDR3 amino acids: CASSSVQGRMHEQFF. The CDR3 nucleotides are TGTGCCAGCAGCTCTGTACAGGGGAGAATGCATGAGCAGTTCTTC.

On this clonotype itself: A much larger clone lies a single base off, so this may be a read error. V is TRBV6-6 and J is TRBJ1-2; tentative D call: TRBD1 (5 bases). Germline lookup yields CDR1 MNHNY and CDR2 SVGAGI (reference sequence). CDR3 length: 17 residues. DNA for the CDR3: TGTACCAGCAGTTCCTCCAGGGCCGGGCTAGCTAACTATGGCTACACCTTC. Amino acid sequence: CTSSSSRAGLANYGYTF.

For this clonotype: Just one base apart from a much larger clone, this may be a read error. V is TRBV12-3 or TRBV12-4 and J is TRBJ2-2; D is undetermined. The CDR3 length is 16 residues. V lost 4 bases and J 0 bases, leaving 12 bases between the germline ends. The CDR3 DNA follows: TGTGCCAGCAGTTATCTGGCAGGACCGAACACCGGGGAGCTGTTTTTT. Its protein is CASSYLAGPNTGELFF.

On this clonotype itself: Just one base apart from a much larger clone, this may be a read error. The rearrangement links TRBV28 to TRBJ2-7; D gene uncertain. The germline V and J ends were trimmed by 10 bases and 4 bases, with 20 bases remaining between them. The CDR3 consists of 14 residues. The V gene's germline CDR1 is MDHEN and CDR2 SYDVKM. In DNA, the CDR3 is TGTGCCAACAGCTTTTCGGGTCCCCTTTACGAGCAGTACTTC. Protein product: CANSFSGPLYEQYF. Full variable domain (missing parts from reference TRBV28 and TRBJ2-7): DVKVTQSSRYLVKRTGEKVFLECVQDMDHENMFWYRQDPGLGLRLIYFSYDVKMKEKGDIPEGYSVSREKKERFSLILESASTNQTSMYLCANSFSGPLYEQYFGPGTRLTVT.